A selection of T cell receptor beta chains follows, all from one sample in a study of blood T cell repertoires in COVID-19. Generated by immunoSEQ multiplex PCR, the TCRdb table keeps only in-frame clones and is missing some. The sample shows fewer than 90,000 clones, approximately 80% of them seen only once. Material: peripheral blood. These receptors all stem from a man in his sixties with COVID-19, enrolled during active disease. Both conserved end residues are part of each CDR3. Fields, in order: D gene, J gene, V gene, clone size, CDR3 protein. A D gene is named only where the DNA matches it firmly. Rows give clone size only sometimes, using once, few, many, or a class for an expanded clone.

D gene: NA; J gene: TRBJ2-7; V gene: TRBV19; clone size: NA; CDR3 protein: CASSIGGRANEQYF
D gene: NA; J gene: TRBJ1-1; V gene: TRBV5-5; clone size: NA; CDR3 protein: CASSFRTENTEAFF
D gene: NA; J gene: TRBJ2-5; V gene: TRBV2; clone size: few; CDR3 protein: CASNEETQYF
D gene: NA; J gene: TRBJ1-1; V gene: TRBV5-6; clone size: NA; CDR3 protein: CASSLFGTEAFF
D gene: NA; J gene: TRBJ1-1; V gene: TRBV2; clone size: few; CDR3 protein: CASYDRQEAFF
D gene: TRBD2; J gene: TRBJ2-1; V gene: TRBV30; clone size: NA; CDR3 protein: CAWSVYRLAGNNEQFF
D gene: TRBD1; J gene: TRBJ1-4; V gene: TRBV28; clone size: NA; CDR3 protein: CASNLAGTGQEKLFF
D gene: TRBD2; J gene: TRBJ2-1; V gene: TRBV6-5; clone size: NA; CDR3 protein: CASKGTSYYNEQFF
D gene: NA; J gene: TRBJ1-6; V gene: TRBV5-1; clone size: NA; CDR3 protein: CASSFSGEDSPLHF
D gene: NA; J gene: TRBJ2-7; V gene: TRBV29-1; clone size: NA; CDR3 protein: CSVDRDSPGEQYF
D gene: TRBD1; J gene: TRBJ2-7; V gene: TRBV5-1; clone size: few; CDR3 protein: CASSPVGDSSYEQYF
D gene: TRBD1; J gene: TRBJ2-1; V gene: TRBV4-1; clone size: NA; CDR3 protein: CASSQMGPGDRSGFF
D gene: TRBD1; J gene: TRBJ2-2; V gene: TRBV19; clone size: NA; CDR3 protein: CASSPGQSGELFF
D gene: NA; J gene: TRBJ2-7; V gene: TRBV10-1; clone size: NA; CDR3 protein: CASSESSAGQYF
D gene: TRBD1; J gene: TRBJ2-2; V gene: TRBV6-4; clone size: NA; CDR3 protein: CASSASGGYGELFF
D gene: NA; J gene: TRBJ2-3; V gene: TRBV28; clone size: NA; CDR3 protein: CASGLPGRGYTDTQYF
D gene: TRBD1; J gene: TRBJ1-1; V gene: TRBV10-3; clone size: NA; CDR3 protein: CATNPGQGAGAEAFF
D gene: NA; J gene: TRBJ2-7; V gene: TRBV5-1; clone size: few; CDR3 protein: CASSLEQEIYEQYF
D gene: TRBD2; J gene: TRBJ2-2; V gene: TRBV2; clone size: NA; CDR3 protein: CASRALAGAGELFF
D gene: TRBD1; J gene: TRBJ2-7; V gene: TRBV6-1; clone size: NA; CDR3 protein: CASSESPENRDREQYEQYF
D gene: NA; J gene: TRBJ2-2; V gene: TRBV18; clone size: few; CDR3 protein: CASSPSQGRTGELFF
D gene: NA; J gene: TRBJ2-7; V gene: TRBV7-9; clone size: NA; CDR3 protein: CASSLAGEGAEQYF
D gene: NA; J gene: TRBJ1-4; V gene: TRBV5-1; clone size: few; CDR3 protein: CASSLTGSEKLFF
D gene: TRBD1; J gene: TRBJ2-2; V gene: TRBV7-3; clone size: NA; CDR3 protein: CASRTQTGGTGELFF
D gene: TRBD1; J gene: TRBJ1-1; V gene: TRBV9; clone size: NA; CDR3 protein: CASSVVAGTGRTEAFF
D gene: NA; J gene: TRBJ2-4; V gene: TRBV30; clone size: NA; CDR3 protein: CAWTAGNIQYF
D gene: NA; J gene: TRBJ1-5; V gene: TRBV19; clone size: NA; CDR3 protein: CASSTLGGREPQHF
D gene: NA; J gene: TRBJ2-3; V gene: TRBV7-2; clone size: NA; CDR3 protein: CASSWGGPDTQYF
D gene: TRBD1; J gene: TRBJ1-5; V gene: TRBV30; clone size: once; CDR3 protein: CAWSKAGGWDQPQHF
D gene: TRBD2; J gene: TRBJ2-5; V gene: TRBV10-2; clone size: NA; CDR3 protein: CASSPTSRSQETQYF
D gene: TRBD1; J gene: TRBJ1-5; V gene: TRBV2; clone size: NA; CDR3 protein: CASSYRGLGQPQHF
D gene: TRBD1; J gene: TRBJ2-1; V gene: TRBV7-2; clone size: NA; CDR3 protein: CASSTLTGGSYNEQFF
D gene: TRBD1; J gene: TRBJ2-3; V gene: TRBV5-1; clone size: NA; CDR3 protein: CASGTGALPQGDTQYF
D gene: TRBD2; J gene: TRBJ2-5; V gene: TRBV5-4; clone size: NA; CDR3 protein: CASSVPREGETQYF
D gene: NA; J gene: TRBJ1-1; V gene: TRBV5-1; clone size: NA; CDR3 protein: CAGSLKGEGTEAFF
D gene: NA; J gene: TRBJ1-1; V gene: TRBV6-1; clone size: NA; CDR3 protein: CASSETGWDTEAFF
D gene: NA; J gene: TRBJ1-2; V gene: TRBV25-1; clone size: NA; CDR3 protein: CASSGTGYTF
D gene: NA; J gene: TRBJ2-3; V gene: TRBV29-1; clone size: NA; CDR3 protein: CSVGTADTQYF
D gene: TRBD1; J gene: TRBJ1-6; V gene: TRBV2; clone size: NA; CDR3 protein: CASSRTGEPYSPLHF
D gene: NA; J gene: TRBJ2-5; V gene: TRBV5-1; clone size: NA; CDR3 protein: CASSGEPPGETQYF
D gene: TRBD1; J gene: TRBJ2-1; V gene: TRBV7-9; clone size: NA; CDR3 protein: CASSLTGTGGNEQFF
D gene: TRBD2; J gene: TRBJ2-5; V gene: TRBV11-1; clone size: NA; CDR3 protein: CASSPKSGGKETQYF
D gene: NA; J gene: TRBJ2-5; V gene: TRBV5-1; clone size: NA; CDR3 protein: CASREGFGETQYF
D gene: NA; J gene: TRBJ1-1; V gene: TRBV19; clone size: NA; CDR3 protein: CASSIKQGLNTEAFF
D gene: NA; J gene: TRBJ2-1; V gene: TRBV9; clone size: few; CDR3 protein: CASSGDLGGYNEQFF
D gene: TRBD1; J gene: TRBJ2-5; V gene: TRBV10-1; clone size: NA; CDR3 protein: CASSSDRVGTETQYF
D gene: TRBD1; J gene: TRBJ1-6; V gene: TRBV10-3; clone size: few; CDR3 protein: CASGGTGGPSPLHF
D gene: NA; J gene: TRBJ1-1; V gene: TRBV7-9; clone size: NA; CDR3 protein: CASSPGGIGTEAFF
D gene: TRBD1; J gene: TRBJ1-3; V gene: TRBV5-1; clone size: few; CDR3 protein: CASSTGTVGNTIYF
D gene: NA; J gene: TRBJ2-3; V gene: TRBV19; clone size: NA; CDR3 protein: CASSPGNTDTQYF
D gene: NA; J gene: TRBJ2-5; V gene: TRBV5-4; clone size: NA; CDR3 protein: CASSTDDWEGRGVETQYF